This T cell receptor (beta chain) originates from a study of blood T cell repertoires in COVID-19. Study summary: The study drew acute and convalescent COVID-19 samples from the United States, Italy and Spain. From T cells, B-cell-depleted T cells, or PBMCs came the material, which was cDNA or gDNA.

This clone was counted only a few times. Libraries were prepared by immunoSEQ multiplex PCR; TCRdb keeps only in-frame clonotypes and omits some of them. The sample has 100,000 to 150,000 clones; 85% are singletons. J lost 5 bases, V lost 4 bases, and 9 bases had no gene match. Looked up from germline, CDR1 is SGHRS and CDR2 is YFSETQ. There are 15 residues in the CDR3. The V and J genes are TRBV5-1 and TRBJ1-5; 7 nucleotides align to TRBD1. The sample comprised peripheral blood. The TCR sequence derives from a man of 80 years or more with active or convalescent COVID-19. Here the CDR3 DNA reads TGCGCCAGCAGCCTAGACAGGGTTGGGGATCAGCCCCAGCATTTT. Amino acids: CASSLDRVGDQPQHF.